Below are 8 T cell receptor beta chains sequenced from a single sample in a study of cytomegalovirus exposure and HLA in healthy donors. Both 60 Vbeta primers and 13 Jbeta primers went into the PCR. Some clones are missing from TCRdb's copy, which holds only in-frame ones; the method was immunoSEQ multiplex PCR. Of about 160,000 clones listed, roughly three quarters are singletons. The sequencing sample was made of PBMCs. The receptors come from a man in his 60s in good health and CMV-seronegative.

The chain recombines TRBV7-2 with TRBJ1-4; D might be TRBD1 (5 bases). Trimming removed 5 bases at V and 5 bases at J, with 21 bases between. The length of the CDR3 is 17 residues. CDR1 and CDR2 (germline): SGHTA, FQGNSA. The DNA for the CDR3 is TGTGCCAGCAGCCCCACGATGGGGGGGGGAAGGAATGAAAAACTGTTTTTT. This sequence encodes CASSPTMGGGRNEKLFF.

J is TRBJ2-2 and V is TRBV19, with 9 bases identical to TRBD1. The CDR3 runs to 14 residues. The V gene end was trimmed by 7 bases and the J gene end by 5 bases; junction bases not matched to a gene: 5. Germline CDR1 reads LNHDA; CDR2 reads SQIVND (reference sequence). CDR3 DNA sequence: TGTGCCAGTATTAGGACAGGGGTGACCGGGGAGCTGTTTTTT. Translating it yields CASIRTGVTGELFF.

This chain connects TRBV5-1 to TRBJ1-4, with a possible D match to TRBD1 (6 bases). The length of the CDR3 is 19 residues. V shed 2 bases and J shed 0 bases, with 20 bases lying between them. Germline V gene sequence: CDR1 SGHRS, CDR2 YFSETQ. In nucleotides, the CDR3 is TGCGCCAGCAGCTTAGGGGGGGGACACCAACTTGCAACTAATGAAAAACTGTTTTTT. Protein sequence: CASSLGGGHQLATNEKLFF.

The J gene is TRBJ1-1, the V gene TRBV5-4, with D hard to call. V lost 0 bases, J lost 0 bases, and 6 bases lay in between. The CDR3 covers 14 residues. Germline V gives CDR1 SGHNT, CDR2 YYREEE (reference sequence). CDR3 sequence (DNA): TGTGCCAGCAGCTTGGACATTATGAACACTGAAGCTTTCTTT. This codes for CASSLDIMNTEAFF.

This clone was seen a few times. The chain recombines TRBV7-2 with TRBJ1-2; 8 bases map to TRBD1. This CDR3 is 14 amino acids long. The J segment lost 5 bases and the V segment lost 4 bases, leaving 6 bases of the junction unmatched. Germline V gene data show CDR1 as SGHTA and CDR2 as FQGNSA. The CDR3 nucleotides read TGTGCCAGCAGCTACGGACAGGGTGGGTATGGCTACACCTTC. Translated, it gives CASSYGQGGYGYTF.

The chain combines TRBV28 with TRBJ2-7; 11 bases match TRBD2. The CDR3 extends over 15 amino acids. Germline CDR1 MDHEN, CDR2 SYDVKM. V lost 1 base, J lost 2 bases, and 1 base stayed unmatched. CDR3 sequence: CASSLLTSGTYEQYF. The CDR3 DNA reads TGTGCCAGCAGTTTATTGACTAGCGGGACCTACGAGCAGTACTTC.

This chain uses TRBV5-4 with TRBJ2-3; D possibly corresponds to TRBD2 (6 bases). The CDR3 spans 15 residues. CDR1 is SGHNT and CDR2 is YYREEE in the germline V gene (reference sequence). V lost 2 bases to trimming and J lost 2 bases, with 12 bases between them. This CDR3 reads CASSFAGTSTDTQYF. The CDR3 DNA follows: TGTGCCAGCAGCTTTGCCGGGACTTCCACAGATACGCAGTATTTT. The variable domain in full, with the rest retrieved from reference TRBV5-4 and TRBJ2-3, is ETGVTQSPTHLIKTRGQQVTLRCSSQSGHNTVSWYQQALGQGPQFIFQYYREEENGRGNFPPRFSGLQFPNYSSELNVNALELDDSALYLCASSFAGTSTDTQYFGPGTRLTVL.

The chain employs TRBV28 and TRBJ2-7; 7 bases map to TRBD1. The V segment lost 9 bases and the J segment 0 bases; nucleotides outside the gene matches: 20. This CDR3 has 18 residues. Germline V lookup: CDR1 MDHEN, CDR2 SYDVKM. CDR3 DNA: TGTGCCAGAGAAAACCCGGACAGGTCTCGATCCCTCTCCTACGAGCAGTACTTC. Translating it yields CARENPDRSRSLSYEQYF.